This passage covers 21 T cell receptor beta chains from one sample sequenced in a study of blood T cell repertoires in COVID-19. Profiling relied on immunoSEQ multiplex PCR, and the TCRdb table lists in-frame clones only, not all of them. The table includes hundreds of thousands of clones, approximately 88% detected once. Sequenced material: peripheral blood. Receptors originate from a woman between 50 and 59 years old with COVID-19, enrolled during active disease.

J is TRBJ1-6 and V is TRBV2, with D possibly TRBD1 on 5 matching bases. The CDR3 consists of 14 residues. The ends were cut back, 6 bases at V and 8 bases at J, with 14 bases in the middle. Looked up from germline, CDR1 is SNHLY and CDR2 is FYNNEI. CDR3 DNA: TGTGCCAGCAGGTGGAGCAGGGAAGATTCACCCCTCCACTTT. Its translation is CASRWSREDSPLHF.

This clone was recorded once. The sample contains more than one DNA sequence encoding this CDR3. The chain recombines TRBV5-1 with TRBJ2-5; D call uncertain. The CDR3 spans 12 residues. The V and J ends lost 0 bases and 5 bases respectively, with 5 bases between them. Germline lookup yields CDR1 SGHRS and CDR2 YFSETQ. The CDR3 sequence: CASSLAQETQYF. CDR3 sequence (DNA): TGCGCCAGCAGCTTGGCGCAGGAGACCCAGTACTTC.

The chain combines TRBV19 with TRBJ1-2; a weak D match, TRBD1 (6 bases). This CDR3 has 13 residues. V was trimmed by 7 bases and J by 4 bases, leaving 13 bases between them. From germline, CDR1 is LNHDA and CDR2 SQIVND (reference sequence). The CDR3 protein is CASNRASTYGYTF. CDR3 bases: TGTGCCAGTAACAGGGCCTCCACCTATGGCTACACCTTC.

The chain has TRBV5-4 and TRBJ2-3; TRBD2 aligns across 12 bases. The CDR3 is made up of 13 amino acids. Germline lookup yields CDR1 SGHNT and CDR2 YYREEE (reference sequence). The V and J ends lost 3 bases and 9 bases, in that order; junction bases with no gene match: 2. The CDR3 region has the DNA TGTGCCAGCAGCTCTACTAGCGGGGGGACGCAGTATTTT. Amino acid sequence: CASSSTSGGTQYF. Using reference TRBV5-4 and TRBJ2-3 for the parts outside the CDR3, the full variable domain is ETGVTQSPTHLIKTRGQQVTLRCSSQSGHNTVSWYQQALGQGPQFIFQYYREEENGRGNFPPRFSGLQFPNYSSELNVNALELDDSALYLCASSSTSGGTQYFGPGTRLTVL.

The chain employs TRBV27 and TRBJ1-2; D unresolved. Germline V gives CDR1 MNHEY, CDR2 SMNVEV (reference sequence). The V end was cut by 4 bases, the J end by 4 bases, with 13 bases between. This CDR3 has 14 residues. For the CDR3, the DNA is TGTGCCAGCAGTTATCAGTGGGGAGGCTATGGCTACACCTTC. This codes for CASSYQWGGYGYTF.

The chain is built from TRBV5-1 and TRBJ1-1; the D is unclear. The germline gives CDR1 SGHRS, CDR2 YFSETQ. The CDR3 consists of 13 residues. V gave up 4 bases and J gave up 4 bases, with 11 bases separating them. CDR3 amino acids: CASSPGESTEAFF. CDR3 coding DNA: TGCGCCAGCAGCCCCGGGGAGAGCACTGAAGCTTTCTTT.

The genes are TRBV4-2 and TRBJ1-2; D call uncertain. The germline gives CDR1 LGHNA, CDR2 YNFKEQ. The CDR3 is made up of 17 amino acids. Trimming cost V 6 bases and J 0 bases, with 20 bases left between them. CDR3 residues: CASRLEAQTKSNYGYTF. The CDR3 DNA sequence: TGTGCCAGCAGGCTGGAGGCTCAGACAAAATCTAACTATGGCTACACCTTC.

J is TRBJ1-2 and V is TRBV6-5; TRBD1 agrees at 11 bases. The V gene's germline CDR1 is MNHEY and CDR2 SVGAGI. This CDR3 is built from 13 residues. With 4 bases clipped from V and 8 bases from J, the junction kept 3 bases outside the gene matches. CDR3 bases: TGTGCCAGCAGTTTAGGGACAGGGGGGGGCTACACCTTC. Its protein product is CASSLGTGGGYTF.

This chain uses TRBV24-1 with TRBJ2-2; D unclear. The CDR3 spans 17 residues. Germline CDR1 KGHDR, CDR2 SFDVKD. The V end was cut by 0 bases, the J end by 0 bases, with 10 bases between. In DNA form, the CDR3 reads TGTGCCACCAGTGATTTGGCCGGTCTAACGAACACCGGGGAGCTGTTTTTT. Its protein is CATSDLAGLTNTGELFF.

CDR3 DNA sequence: TGTGCCATCAGTGATTCGGGGTGGGACACTGAAGCTTTCTTT. This gives the protein CAISDSGWDTEAFF. The genes are TRBV10-3 and TRBJ1-1; D is unclear. Trimming removed 3 bases from V and 3 bases from J, with 11 bases in between. The germline V gene has CDR1 ENHRY and CDR2 SYGVKD. This CDR3 is built from 14 residues.

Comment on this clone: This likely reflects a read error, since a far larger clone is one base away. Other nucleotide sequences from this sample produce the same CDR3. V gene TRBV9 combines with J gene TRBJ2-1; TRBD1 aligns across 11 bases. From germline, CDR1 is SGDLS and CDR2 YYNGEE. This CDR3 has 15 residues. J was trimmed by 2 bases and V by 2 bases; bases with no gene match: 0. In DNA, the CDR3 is TGTGCCAGCAGCGTGGGACAGGGGGCCTACAATGAGCAGTTCTTC. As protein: CASSVGQGAYNEQFF.

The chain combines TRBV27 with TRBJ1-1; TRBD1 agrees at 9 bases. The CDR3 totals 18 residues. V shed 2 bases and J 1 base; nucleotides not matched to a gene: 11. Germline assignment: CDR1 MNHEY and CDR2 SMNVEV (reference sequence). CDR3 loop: CASSLKGTGQGKNTEAFF. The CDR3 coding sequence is TGTGCCAGCAGTTTAAAGGGGACGGGACAGGGTAAGAACACTGAAGCTTTCTTT.

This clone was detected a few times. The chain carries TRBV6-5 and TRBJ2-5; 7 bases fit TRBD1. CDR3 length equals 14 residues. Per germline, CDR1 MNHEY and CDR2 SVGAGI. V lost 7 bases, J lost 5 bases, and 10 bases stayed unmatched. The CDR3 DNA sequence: TGTGCCAGCACCCTGTCCCGACAGGGCGAGACCCAGTACTTC. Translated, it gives CASTLSRQGETQYF.

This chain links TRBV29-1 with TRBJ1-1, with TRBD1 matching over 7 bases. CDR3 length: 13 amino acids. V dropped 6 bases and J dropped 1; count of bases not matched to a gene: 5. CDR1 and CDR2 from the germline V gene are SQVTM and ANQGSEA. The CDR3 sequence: CSVHRGGNTEAFF. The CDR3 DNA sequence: TGCAGCGTGCACAGGGGTGGGAACACTGAAGCTTTCTTT.

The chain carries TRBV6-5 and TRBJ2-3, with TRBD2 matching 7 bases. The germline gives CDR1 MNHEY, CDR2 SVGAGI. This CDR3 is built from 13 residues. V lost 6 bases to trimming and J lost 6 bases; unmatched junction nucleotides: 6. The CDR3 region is CASSLGTTDTQYF. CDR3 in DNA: TGTGCCAGCAGCCTCGGGACTACCGATACGCAGTATTTT.

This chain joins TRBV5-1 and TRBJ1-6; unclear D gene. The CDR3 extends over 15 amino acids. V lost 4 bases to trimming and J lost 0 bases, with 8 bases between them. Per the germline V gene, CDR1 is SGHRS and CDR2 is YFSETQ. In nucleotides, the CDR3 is TGCGCCAGCAGCCCCTCCGGCTCCTATAATTCACCCCTCCACTTT. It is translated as CASSPSGSYNSPLHF.

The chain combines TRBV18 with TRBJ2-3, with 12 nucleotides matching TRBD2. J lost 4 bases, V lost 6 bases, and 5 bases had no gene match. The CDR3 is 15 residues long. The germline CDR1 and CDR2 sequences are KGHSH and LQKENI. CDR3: CASSSGLAGSDTQYF. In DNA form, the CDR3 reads TGTGCCAGCTCTTCAGGACTAGCGGGGTCAGATACGCAGTATTTT.

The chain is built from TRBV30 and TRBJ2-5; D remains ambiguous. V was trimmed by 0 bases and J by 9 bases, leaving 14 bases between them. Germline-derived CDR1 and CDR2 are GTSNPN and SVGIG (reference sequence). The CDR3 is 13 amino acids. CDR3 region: CAWSVEENLAQYF. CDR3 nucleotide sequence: TGTGCCTGGAGTGTAGAGGAGAACTTGGCCCAGTACTTC.

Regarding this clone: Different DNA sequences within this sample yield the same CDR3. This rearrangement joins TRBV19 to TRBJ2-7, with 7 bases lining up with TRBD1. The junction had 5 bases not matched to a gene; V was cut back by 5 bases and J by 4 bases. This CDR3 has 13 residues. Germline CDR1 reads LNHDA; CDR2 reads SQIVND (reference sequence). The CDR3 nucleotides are TGTGCCAGTAGTCCCCGGGACAGTTACGAGCAGTACTTC. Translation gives CASSPRDSYEQYF.

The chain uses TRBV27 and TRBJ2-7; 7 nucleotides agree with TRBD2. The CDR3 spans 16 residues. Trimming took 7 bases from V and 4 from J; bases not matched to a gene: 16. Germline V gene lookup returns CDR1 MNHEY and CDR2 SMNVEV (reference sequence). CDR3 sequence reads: CASTFYIHLGGYEQYF. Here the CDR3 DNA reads TGTGCCAGCACCTTTTACATTCACTTGGGGGGGTACGAGCAGTACTTC.

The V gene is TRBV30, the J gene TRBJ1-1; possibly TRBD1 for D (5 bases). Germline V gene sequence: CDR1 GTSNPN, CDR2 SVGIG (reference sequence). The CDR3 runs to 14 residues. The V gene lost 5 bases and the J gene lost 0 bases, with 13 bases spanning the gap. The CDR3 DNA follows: TGTGCCTGGTTAGGGGAAGGGGTGAACACTGAAGCTTTCTTT. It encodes CAWLGEGVNTEAFF.